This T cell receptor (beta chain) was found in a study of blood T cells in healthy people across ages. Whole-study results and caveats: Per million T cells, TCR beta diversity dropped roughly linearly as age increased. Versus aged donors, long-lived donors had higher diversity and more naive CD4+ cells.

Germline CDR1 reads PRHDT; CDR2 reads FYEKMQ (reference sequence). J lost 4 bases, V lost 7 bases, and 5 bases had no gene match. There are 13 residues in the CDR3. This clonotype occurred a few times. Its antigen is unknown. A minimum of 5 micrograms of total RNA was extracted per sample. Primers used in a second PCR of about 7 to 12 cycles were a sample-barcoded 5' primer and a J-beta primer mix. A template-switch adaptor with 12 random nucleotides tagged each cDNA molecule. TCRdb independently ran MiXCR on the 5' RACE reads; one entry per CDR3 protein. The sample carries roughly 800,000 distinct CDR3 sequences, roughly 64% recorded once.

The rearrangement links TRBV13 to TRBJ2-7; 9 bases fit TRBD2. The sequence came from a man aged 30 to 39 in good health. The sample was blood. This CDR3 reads CASTGLASYEQYF. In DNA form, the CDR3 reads TGTGCCAGCACGGGACTAGCTTCTTACGAGCAGTACTTC.